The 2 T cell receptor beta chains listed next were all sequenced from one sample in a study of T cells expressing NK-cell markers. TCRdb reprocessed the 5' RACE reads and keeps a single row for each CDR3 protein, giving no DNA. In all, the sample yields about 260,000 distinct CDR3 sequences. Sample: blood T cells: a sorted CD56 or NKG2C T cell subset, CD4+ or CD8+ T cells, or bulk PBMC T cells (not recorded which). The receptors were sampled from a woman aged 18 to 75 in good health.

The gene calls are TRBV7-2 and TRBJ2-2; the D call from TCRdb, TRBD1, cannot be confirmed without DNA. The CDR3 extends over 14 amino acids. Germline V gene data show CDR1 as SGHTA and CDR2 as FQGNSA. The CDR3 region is CASSPGPRDGELFF.

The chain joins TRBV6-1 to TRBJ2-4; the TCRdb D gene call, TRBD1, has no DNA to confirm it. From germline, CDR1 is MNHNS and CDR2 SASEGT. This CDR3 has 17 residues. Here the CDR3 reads CASSPGGLGTSKNIQYF.